This passage covers 9 T cell receptor beta chains from one sample sequenced in a study of cytomegalovirus exposure and HLA in healthy donors. Researchers ran the PCR with 60 Vbeta and 13 Jbeta primers. Clones were sequenced by immunoSEQ multiplex PCR, and TCRdb holds only the in-frame ones, with some missing. The sample includes around 100,000 clones, roughly 83% of them seen just once. Material: PBMCs. The source of these receptors is a woman younger than 35 in good health and CMV-seropositive.

The chain is built from TRBV6-5 and TRBJ1-3; tentatively, D is TRBD1 (5 bases). CDR1 and CDR2 (germline): MNHEY, SVGAGI. V lost 6 bases, J lost 5 bases, and 17 bases lay in between. CDR3 length: 15 residues. As DNA, the CDR3 is TGTGCCAGCAGCAAAGGCAACAGGAACCGAAACACCATATATTTT. Translation: CASSKGNRNRNTIYF.

The chain links TRBV6-4 to TRBJ1-5; maybe TRBD1 (6 bases). The V end was cut by 5 bases, the J end by 0 bases, with 11 bases between. CDR3 length: 15 residues. From germline, CDR1 is MRHNA and CDR2 SNTAGT. CDR3 in DNA: TGTGCCAGCAGTAGACAGGTCTATAGCAATCAGCCCCAGCATTTT. Its translation: CASSRQVYSNQPQHF.

The J gene is TRBJ2-7, the V gene TRBV12-5; possibly TRBD1 for D (5 bases). V dropped 4 bases and J dropped 6 bases, with 13 bases sitting between them. Germline CDR1 LGHNT, CDR2 FRNRAP. The CDR3 extends over 13 amino acids. CDR3 sequence (DNA): TGTGCTAGTGGTTGGGGAACAGGTAGCGAGCAGTACTTC. It encodes CASGWGTGSEQYF.

This clone was detected once. The V call is TRBV7-9, the J call TRBJ2-4, with TRBD2 identical over 7 bases. The germline V gene encodes CDR1 SEHNR and CDR2 FQNEAQ (reference sequence). There are 14 residues in the CDR3. With 1 base clipped from V and 6 bases from J, the junction kept 3 bases outside the gene matches. For the CDR3, the DNA is TGTGCCAGCAGCTTAGGGGTAGCGGGAAACATTCAGTACTTC. Translating it yields CASSLGVAGNIQYF.

The chain joins TRBV5-1 to TRBJ2-5, with 7 nucleotides matching TRBD1. V lost 2 bases to trimming and J lost 9 bases; unmatched junction nucleotides: 7. The germline gives CDR1 SGHRS, CDR2 YFSETQ. The CDR3 is 13 amino acids. CDR3 bases: TGCGCCAGCAGCTTACGACAGGGCCAGGCCCAGTACTTC. This sequence encodes CASSLRQGQAQYF. Based on the CDR3 plus reference TRBV5-1 and TRBJ2-5, the full variable domain is KAGVTQTPRYLIKTRGQQVTLSCSPISGHRSVSWYQQTPGQGLQFLFEYFSETQRNKGNFPGRFSGRQFSNSRSEMNVSTLELGDSALYLCASSLRQGQAQYFGPGTRLLVL.

This rearrangement joins TRBV5-8 to TRBJ1-2; 7 positions agree with TRBD1. Germline assignment: CDR1 SGHTS and CDR2 YDEGEE. The CDR3 has 14 residues. V gave up 0 bases and J gave up 6 bases; unmatched junction bases: 5. The chain's CDR3 is CASSLEGARNGYTF. Written as DNA, the CDR3 is TGTGCCAGCAGCTTGGAGGGGGCGCGGAATGGCTACACCTTC.

The genes are TRBV9 and TRBJ2-2; D not resolved. Germline assignment: CDR1 SGDLS and CDR2 YYNGEE. This CDR3 region has 13 residues. V lost 0 bases and J lost 4, with 4 bases in between. The CDR3 is CASSVERTGELFF. The CDR3 nucleotides are TGTGCCAGCAGCGTAGAGCGCACCGGGGAGCTGTTTTTT.

This clone was observed a few times. This chain links TRBV5-6 with TRBJ1-2; D is undetermined. The CDR3 spans 12 residues. V lost 0 bases and J 4 bases, leaving 4 bases between the germline ends. CDR1 and CDR2 (germline): SGHDT, YYEEEE. The CDR3 is CASSLAGYGYTF. As DNA, the CDR3 is TGTGCCAGCAGCTTGGCGGGCTATGGCTACACCTTC.

The V gene is TRBV11-2, the J gene TRBJ2-3; no clear D. The CDR3 contains 14 residues. The germline V gene encodes CDR1 SGHAT and CDR2 FQNNGV. Trimming left V 0 bases short and J 4 bases short, with 8 bases between. The CDR3 DNA sequence: TGTGCCAGCAGCTTAGATCCCAGCGCAGATACGCAGTATTTT. Its translation is CASSLDPSADTQYF.